This TCR beta chain was retrieved from a study of blood T cell repertoires in COVID-19. Whole-study context: PBMCs, B-cell-depleted T cells, or T cells provided the cDNA or gDNA that made up the material.

Original methodology: Using reference gene primer amplification, nucleated cell counts were estimated. Measured with immunoSEQ multiplex PCR; TCRdb has only the in-frame clones, and not every one. Clonal size and the V and J genes are those of that table, whereas D and trimming came from the DNA. The table records about 240,000 clones, approximately 87% of them present only once. Germline V lookup: CDR1 SQVTM, CDR2 ANQGSEA. V was clipped by 3 bases and J by 8 bases; unmatched bases: 6. The CDR3 has 12 amino acids. Specimen: peripheral blood. The chain combines TRBV29-1 with TRBJ1-2, with 7 bases identical to TRBD1. This sequence was found in a man aged 55 to 70 with acute or convalescent COVID-19. DNA of the CDR3: TGCAGCGTTGAGTCAGGGGGAAGAGGCTACACCTTC. Translation: CSVESGGRGYTF.